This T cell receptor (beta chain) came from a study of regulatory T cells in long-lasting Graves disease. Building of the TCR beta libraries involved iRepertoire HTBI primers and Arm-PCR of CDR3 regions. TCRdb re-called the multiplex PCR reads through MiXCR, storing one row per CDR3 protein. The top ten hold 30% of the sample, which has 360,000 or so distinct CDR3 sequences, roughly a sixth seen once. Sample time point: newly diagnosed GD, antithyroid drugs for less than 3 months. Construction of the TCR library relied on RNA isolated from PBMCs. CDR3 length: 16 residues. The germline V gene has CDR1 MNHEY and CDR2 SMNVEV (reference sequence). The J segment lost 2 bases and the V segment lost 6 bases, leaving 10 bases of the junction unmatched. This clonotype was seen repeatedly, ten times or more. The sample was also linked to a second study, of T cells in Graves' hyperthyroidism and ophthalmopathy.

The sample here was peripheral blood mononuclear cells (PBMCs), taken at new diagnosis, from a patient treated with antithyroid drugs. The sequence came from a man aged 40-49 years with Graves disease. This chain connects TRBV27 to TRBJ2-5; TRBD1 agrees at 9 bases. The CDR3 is CASRPGQGRSQETQYF. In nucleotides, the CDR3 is TGTGCCAGCAGACCCGGACAGGGGAGGAGTCAAGAGACCCAGTACTTC.